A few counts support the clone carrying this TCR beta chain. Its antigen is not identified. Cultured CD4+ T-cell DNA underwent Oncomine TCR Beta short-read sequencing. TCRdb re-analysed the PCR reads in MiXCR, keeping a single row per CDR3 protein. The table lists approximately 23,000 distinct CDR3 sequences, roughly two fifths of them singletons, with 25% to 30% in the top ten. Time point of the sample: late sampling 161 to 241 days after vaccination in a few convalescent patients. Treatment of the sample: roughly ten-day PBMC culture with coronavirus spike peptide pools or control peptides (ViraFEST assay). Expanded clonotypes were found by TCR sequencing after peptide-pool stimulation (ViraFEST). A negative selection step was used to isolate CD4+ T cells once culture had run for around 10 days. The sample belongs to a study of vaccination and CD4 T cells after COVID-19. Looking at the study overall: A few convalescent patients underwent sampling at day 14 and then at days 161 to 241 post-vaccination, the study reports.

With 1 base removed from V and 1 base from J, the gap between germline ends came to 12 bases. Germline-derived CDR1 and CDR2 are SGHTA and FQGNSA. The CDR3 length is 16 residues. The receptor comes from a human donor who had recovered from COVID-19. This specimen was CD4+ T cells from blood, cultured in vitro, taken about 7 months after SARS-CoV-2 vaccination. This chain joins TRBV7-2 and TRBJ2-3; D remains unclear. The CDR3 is CASSLVANGGTDTQYF. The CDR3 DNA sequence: TGTGCCAGCAGCTTAGTGGCTAACGGAGGCACAGATACGCAGTATTTT.